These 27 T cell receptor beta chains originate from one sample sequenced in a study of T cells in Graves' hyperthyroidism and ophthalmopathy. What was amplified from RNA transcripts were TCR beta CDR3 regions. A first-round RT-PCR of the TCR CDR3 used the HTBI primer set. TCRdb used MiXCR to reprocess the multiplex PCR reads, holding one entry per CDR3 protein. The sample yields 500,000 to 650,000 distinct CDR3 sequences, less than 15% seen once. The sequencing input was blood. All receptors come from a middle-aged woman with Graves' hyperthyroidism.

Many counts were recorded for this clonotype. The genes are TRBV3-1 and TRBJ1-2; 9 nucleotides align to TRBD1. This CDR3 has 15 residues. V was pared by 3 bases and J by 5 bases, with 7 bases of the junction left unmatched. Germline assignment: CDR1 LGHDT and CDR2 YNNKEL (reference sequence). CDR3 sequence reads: CASSQPDRGGYGYTF. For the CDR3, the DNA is TGTGCCAGCAGCCAGCCGGACAGGGGAGGGTATGGCTACACCTTC.

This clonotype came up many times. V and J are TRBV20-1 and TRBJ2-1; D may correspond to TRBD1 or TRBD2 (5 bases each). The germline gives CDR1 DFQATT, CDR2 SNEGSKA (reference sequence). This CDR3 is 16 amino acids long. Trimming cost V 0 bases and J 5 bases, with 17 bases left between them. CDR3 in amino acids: CSARDSEGTPNNEQFF. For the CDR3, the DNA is TGCAGTGCTAGAGATTCGGAAGGGACGCCGAACAATGAGCAGTTCTTC.

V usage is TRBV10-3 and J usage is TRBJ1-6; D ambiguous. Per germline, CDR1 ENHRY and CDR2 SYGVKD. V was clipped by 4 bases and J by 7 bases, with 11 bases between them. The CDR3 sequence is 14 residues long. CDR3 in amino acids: CAISGSGRNSPLHF. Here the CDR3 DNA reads TGTGCCATCAGTGGCTCGGGTCGCAATTCACCCCTCCACTTT.

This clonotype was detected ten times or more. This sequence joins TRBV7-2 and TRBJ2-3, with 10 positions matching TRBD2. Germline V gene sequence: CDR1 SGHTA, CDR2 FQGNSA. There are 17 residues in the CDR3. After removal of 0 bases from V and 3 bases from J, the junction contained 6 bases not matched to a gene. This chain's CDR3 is CASSLAYLAGATDTQYF. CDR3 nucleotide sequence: TGTGCCAGCAGCTTAGCGTATCTAGCGGGAGCGACAGATACGCAGTATTTT.

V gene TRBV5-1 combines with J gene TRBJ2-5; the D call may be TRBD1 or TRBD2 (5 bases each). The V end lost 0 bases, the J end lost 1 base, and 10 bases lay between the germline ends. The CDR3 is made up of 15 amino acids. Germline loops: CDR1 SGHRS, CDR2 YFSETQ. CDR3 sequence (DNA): TGCGCCAGCAGCTTGGCGAGGGGAGCCCAAGAGACCCAGTACTTC. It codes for CASSLARGAQETQYF.

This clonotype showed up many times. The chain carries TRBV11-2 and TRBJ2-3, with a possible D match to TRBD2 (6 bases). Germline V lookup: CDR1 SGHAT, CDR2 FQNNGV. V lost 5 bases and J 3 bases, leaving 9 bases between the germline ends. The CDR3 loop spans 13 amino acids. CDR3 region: CASSKAGTDTQYF. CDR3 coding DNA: TGTGCCAGCAGCAAGGCGGGGACAGATACGCAGTATTTT.

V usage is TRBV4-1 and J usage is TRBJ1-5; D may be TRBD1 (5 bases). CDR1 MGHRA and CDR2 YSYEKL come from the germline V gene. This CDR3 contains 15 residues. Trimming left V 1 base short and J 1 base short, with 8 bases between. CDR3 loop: CASSQGQLSNQPQHF. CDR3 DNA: TGCGCCAGCAGCCAAGGACAGTTGAGCAATCAGCCCCAGCATTTT.

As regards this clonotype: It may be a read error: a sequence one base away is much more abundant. The CDR3 DNA follows: TGTGCCAGCAGTAAGGGGGAGAACGCAGATACGCAGTATTTT. This codes for CASSKGENADTQYF. The chain recombines TRBV5-1 with TRBJ2-3; possible D gene TRBD1, 6 bases. Germline CDR1 SGHRS, CDR2 YFSETQ. The CDR3 has 14 residues.

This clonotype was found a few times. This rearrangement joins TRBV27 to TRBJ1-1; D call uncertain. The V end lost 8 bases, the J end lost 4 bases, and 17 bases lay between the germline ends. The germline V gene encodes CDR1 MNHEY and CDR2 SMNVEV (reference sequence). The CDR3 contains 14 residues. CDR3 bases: TGTGCCAGCCGTCCAAATGAAGGGCGCACTGAAGCTTTCTTT. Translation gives CASRPNEGRTEAFF.

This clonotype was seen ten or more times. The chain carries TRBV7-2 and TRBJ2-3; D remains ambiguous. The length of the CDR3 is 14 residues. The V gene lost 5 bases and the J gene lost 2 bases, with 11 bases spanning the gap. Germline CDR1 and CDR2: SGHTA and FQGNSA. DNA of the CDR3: TGTGCCAGCAGCCCAGAGGTTCCCACAGATACGCAGTATTTT. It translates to CASSPEVPTDTQYF. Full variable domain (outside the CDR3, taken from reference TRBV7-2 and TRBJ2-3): GAGVSQSPSNKVTEKGKDVELRCDPISGHTALYWYRQSLGQGLEFLIYFQGNSAPDKSGLPSDRFSAERTGGSVSTLTIQRTQQEDSAVYLCASSPEVPTDTQYFGPGTRLTVL.

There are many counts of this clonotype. The CDR3 loop reads CSARVLTDTQYF. Here the CDR3 DNA reads TGCAGTGCTAGAGTTTTGACAGATACGCAGTATTTT. The chain carries TRBV20-1 and TRBJ2-3; D remains unclear. This CDR3 contains 12 residues. Per germline, CDR1 DFQATT and CDR2 SNEGSKA (reference sequence). Trimming stripped 1 base from V and 3 bases from J, with 5 bases between.

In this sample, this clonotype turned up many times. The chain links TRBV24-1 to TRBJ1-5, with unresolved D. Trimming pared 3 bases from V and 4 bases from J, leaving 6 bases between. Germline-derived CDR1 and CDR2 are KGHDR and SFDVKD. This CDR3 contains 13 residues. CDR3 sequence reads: CATSDNPNQPQHF. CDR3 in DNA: TGTGCCACCAGTGATAACCCAAATCAGCCCCAGCATTTT.

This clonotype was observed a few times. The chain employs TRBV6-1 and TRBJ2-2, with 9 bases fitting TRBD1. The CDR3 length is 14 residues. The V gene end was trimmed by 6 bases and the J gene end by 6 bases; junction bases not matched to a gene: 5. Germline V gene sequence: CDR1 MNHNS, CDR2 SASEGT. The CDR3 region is CASRGQGIPGELFF. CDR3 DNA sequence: TGTGCCAGCAGGGGACAGGGAATACCCGGGGAGCTGTTTTTT.

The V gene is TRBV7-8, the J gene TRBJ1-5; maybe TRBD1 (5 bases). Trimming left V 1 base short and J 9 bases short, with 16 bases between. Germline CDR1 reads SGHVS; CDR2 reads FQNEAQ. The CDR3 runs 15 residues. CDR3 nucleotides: TGTGCCAGCAGCTTAGGGTATCGACAGCTAGTGCCCCAGCATTTT. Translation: CASSLGYRQLVPQHF.

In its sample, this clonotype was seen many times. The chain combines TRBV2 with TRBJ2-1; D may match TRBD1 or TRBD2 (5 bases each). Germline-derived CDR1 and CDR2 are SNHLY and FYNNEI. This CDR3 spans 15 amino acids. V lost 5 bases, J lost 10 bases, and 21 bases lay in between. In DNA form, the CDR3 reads TGTGCCAGCAGTTACCGGGACGGTCCCGTTGGCGAGCAGTTCTTC. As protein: CASSYRDGPVGEQFF.

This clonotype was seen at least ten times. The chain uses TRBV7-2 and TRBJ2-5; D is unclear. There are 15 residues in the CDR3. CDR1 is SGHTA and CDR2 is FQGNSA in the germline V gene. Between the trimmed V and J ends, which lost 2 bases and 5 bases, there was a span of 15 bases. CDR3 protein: CASSLSGEASETQYF. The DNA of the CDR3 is TGTGCCAGCAGCTTAAGTGGAGAGGCCAGTGAGACCCAGTACTTC. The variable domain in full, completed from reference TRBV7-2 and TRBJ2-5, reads GAGVSQSPSNKVTEKGKDVELRCDPISGHTALYWYRQSLGQGLEFLIYFQGNSAPDKSGLPSDRFSAERTGGSVSTLTIQRTQQEDSAVYLCASSLSGEASETQYFGPGTRLLVL.

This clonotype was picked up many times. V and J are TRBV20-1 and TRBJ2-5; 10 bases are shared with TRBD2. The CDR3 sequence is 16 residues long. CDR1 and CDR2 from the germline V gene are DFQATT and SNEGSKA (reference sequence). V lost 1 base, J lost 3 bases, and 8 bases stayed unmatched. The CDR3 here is CSARVAGGLRKETQYF. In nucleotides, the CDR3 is TGCAGTGCTAGAGTAGCGGGAGGCCTCCGGAAAGAGACCCAGTACTTC.

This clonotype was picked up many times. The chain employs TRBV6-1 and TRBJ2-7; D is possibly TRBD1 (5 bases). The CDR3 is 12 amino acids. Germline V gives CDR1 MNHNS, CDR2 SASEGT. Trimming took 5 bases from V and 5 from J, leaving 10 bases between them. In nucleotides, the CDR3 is TGTGCCAGCAGTACCCGCAGGGACGAGCAGTACTTC. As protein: CASSTRRDEQYF.

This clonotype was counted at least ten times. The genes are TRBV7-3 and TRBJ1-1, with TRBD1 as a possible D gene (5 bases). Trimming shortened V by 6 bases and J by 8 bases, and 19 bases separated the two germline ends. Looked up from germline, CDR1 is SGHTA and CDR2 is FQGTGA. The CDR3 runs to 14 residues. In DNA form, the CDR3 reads TGTGCCAGCAGGCCGGGACCCTCTACTGGCGAAGCTTTCTTT. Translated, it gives CASRPGPSTGEAFF.

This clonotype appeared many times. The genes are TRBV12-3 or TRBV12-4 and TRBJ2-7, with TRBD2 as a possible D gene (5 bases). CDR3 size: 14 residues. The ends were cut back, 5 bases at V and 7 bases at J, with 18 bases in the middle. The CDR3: CASSPPGIESEQYF. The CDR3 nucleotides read TGTGCCAGCAGTCCCCCGGGGATTGAGTCTGAGCAGTACTTC.

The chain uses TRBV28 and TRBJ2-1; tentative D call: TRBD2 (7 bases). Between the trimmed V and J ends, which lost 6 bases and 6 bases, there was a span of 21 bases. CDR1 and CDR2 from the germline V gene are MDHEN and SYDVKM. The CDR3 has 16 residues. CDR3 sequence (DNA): TGTGCCAGCAGCCTTGTGGGAGGGGGGGCCGGCAATGAGCAGTTCTTC. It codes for CASSLVGGGAGNEQFF.

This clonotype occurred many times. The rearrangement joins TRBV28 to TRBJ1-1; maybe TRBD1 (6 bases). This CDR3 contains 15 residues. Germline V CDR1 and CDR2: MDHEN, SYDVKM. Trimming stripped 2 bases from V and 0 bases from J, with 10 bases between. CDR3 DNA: TGTGCCAGCAGTTTACCGGGGGCTGTGAACACTGAAGCTTTCTTT. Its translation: CASSLPGAVNTEAFF.

The CDR3 DNA sequence: TGTGCCAGTAGTATAGATCCGGGACAGGGGGCGCGCAATGAGCAGTTCTTC. Amino acids: CASSIDPGQGARNEQFF. The V and J genes are TRBV19 and TRBJ2-1; 12 bases line up with TRBD1. CDR1 is LNHDA and CDR2 is SQIVND in the germline V gene (reference sequence). Unmatched junction bases numbered 6, after V lost 0 bases and J lost 6 bases. CDR3 length: 17 residues.

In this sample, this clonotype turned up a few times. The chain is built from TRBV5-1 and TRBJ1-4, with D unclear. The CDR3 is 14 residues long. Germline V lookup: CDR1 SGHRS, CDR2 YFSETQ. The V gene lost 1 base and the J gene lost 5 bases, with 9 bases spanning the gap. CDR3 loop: CASSLRSRNEKLFF. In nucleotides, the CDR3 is TGCGCCAGCAGCTTGAGGTCCAGAAATGAAAAACTGTTTTTT.

The CDR3 protein is CATSDTYEQFF. CDR3 coding DNA: TGTGCCACCAGTGACACGTATGAGCAGTTCTTC. The V and J genes are TRBV24-1 and TRBJ2-1; D is ambiguous. Trimming took off 4 bases at V and 8 bases at J, with 5 bases between the two ends. Germline loops: CDR1 KGHDR, CDR2 SFDVKD. The CDR3 spans 11 residues.

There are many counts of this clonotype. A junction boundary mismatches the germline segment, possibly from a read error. CDR3 region: CASSSRDRELYF. CDR3 DNA: TGTGCCAGCAGCTCTCGGGACAGGGAGCTGTACTTC. The J gene is TRBJ2-7, the V gene TRBV7-2; 9 nucleotides agree with TRBD1. From germline, CDR1 is SGHTA and CDR2 FQGNSA. The CDR3 runs to 12 residues.

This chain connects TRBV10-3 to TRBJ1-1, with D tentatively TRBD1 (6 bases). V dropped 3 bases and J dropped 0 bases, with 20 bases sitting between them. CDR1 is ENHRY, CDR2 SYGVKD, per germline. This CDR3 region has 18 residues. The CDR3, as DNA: TGTGCCATCAGTGAACAGGGCGACTATGGATCCTTGAACACTGAAGCTTTCTTT. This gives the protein CAISEQGDYGSLNTEAFF.